The T cell receptor beta chain under discussion was sequenced for a study of radiotherapy plus CTLA-4 blockade in lung cancer (dated by TCRdb to the late 2010s). A note on the overall study: Objective responses were observed in 15% to 20% of enrolled patients, and disease control was achieved in around 30%. Overall study results and their limits: The strongest predictors of response were reported to be early dynamic shifts in blood T cell clones along with a rise in serum interferon-beta following radiation. After treatment with radiotherapy and ipilimumab, TCR clones that came from tumors expanded in the peripheral blood.

Preparation of the library involved the immunoSEQ multiplex PCR assay. In its TCRdb copy, this immuneACCESS table keeps in-frame sequences only and misses some clones. Where compared with another copy, unresolved V genes explain less than half of these, and the others have no known cause. The sample table shows roughly 76,000 clones, and roughly 74% are seen once. The leading ten clones occupy over 9% of the sample. In this study, focal radiation therapy paired with CTLA-4 blockade (ipilimumab) was tested in patients who had chemo-refractory metastatic non-small-cell lung cancer. In the germline V gene, CDR1 corresponds to SGHRS and CDR2 to YFSETQ. Reading from cysteine to phenylalanine, the CDR3 counts 15 amino acids. Only the CDR3 part of the read is kept: 45 bases, read in frame from the first base. The V end gives up 0 bases and the J end 3 bases, leaving 4 bases in the junction not matched to a gene.

This clone was seen a single time. What this receptor recognizes is not known. Base qualities are not recorded, but no much larger clone differs from it by a single base. This sample includes further DNA sequences coding for the same CDR3. In this chain, TRBV5-1 is recombined with TRBJ2-7, with TRBD1 identical over 9 junction bases. The sequenced sample was peripheral blood, obtained from a patient treated with radiotherapy plus ipilimumab. The clonotype originates from a human donor with non-small cell lung cancer whose response to radiotherapy plus ipilimumab could not be evaluated. The DNA is as follows: TGCGCCAGCAGCTTGGGTGGACAGGGGTTCTACGAGCAGTACTTC. Translated, it gives CASSLGGQGFYEQYF.